The 22 T cell receptor beta chains presented below share a single source sample, sequenced in a study of response to subunit inactivated influenza vaccine. Each CDR3 protein gets one entry after TCRdb re-called the RT-PCR reads with MiXCR. This table holds some 850,000 distinct CDR3 sequences, less than 20% found once. Sequencing was performed on PBMCs from blood, taken roughly 5 days after vaccination. The receptors were gathered from a man aged 45-65 years who received an inactivated influenza vaccine.

This clonotype was seen more than once but under ten times. In nucleotides, the CDR3 is TGTGCCAGCAGTCTCGGGACAGCATTCAATTCACCCCTCCACTTT. As protein: CASSLGTAFNSPLHF. V usage is TRBV6-1 and J usage is TRBJ1-6, with 7 bases matching TRBD1. J was trimmed by 7 bases and V by 5 bases; bases with no gene match: 8. CDR1 and CDR2 (germline): MNHNS, SASEGT. This CDR3 is built from 15 residues.

The CDR3 DNA reads as TGTGCCAGCAGGAGAGGACAGGGGACTACCTACGAGCAGTACTTC. Translating it yields CASRRGQGTTYEQYF. The chain has TRBV6-2 or TRBV6-3 and TRBJ2-7, with 9 nucleotides matching TRBD1. The ends lost 6 bases at V and 2 bases at J; junction bases unmatched: 8. Germline CDR1 MNHEY, CDR2 SVGEGT. The CDR3 length is 15 residues.

This clonotype was observed a handful of times. The chain has TRBV5-1 and TRBJ1-1, with TRBD1 as a possible D gene (6 bases). CDR1 is SGHRS, CDR2 YFSETQ, per germline. CDR3 length: 15 residues. The V and J ends lost 4 bases and 3 bases respectively, with 16 bases between them. The CDR3 is CASSVPEQGDTEAFF. The CDR3 DNA is TGCGCCAGCAGCGTACCTGAACAGGGTGACACTGAAGCTTTCTTT.

This clonotype was seen only a few times. The V gene is TRBV2, the J gene TRBJ2-1, with D possibly matching TRBD1 (5 bases). V lost 6 bases and J 9 bases, leaving 21 bases between the germline ends. The CDR3 extends over 15 amino acids. The V gene's germline CDR1 is SNHLY and CDR2 FYNNEI. The CDR3 protein is CASRDRARPIGEQFF. CDR3 bases: TGTGCCAGCAGAGACAGAGCCCGCCCGATTGGTGAGCAGTTCTTC.

This clonotype was picked up a small number of times. The chain carries TRBV7-2 and TRBJ2-7; D call uncertain. CDR3 size: 13 residues. V gave up 6 bases and J gave up 4 bases, with 13 bases separating them. Per germline, CDR1 SGHTA and CDR2 FQGNSA. CDR3 nucleotide sequence: TGTGCCAGCAGTATCCAAATGGCTTACGAGCAGTACTTC. It yields the protein CASSIQMAYEQYF. The entire variable domain, with the rest obtained from reference TRBV7-2 and TRBJ2-7, is as follows: GAGVSQSPSNKVTEKGKDVELRCDPISGHTALYWYRQSLGQGLEFLIYFQGNSAPDKSGLPSDRFSAERTGGSVSTLTIQRTQQEDSAVYLCASSIQMAYEQYFGPGTRLTVT.

CDR3 residues: CSAPRPGQGRGEQYF. For the CDR3, the DNA is TGCAGTGCACCCAGACCGGGACAGGGACGAGGCGAGCAGTACTTC. V is TRBV20-1 and J is TRBJ2-7; 9 nucleotides align to TRBD1. This CDR3 region has 15 residues. Trimming took 6 bases from V and 6 from J; bases not matched to a gene: 15. In germline, CDR1 is DFQATT, CDR2 SNEGSKA (reference sequence).

The chain uses TRBV6-2 or TRBV6-3 and TRBJ2-2, with 9 bases lining up with TRBD2. Germline loops: CDR1 MNHEY, CDR2 SVGEGT. The CDR3 sequence is 17 residues long. J lost 2 bases, V lost 0 bases, and 4 bases had no gene match. The CDR3 coding sequence is TGTGCCAGCAGTTACTCGATTCTAGCGGGAAACACCGGGGAGCTGTTTTTT. Encoded protein: CASSYSILAGNTGELFF.

This clonotype has ten or more counts. CDR3 DNA: TGTGCCAGCAGTTTAGCGCGGACTAGCGGGATTGGGGAGACCCAGTACTTC. This translates into CASSLARTSGIGETQYF. The V gene is TRBV12-3 or TRBV12-4, the J gene TRBJ2-5; TRBD2 agrees at 12 bases. CDR3 length equals 17 residues. V shed 0 bases and J 5 bases; nucleotides not matched to a gene: 7.

With respect to this clonotype: One end of the junction is discordant with germline, which a read error may explain. This rearrangement joins TRBV6-5 to TRBJ1-5; maybe TRBD1 (6 bases). Germline V gene lookup returns CDR1 MNHEY and CDR2 SVGAGI. This CDR3 region has 16 residues. The CDR3 DNA sequence: TGTGCCAGCAGTTCTACAGGGACTTTGGGCAATCACCCCCAGCATTTT. Its translation: CASSSTGTLGNHPQHF.

The J gene is TRBJ2-7, the V gene TRBV6-1, with 9 bases that match TRBD1. J was trimmed by 3 bases and V by 5 bases; bases with no gene match: 11. Germline V CDR1 and CDR2: MNHNS, SASEGT. This CDR3 spans 16 amino acids. The CDR3 protein is CASSPLLGQGYYEQYF. The CDR3 bases are TGTGCCAGCAGTCCTCTATTGGGACAGGGATACTACGAGCAGTACTTC.

The rearrangement joins TRBV28 to TRBJ2-2; 9 bases align to TRBD1. Trimming took 8 bases from V and 1 from J; bases not matched to a gene: 8. CDR3 size: 16 residues. CDR1 is MDHEN, CDR2 SYDVKM, per germline. This CDR3 is CASRQQGQGNTGELFF. The CDR3 bases are TGTGCCAGCCGCCAACAGGGACAGGGGAACACCGGGGAGCTGTTTTTT.

The chain has TRBV20-1 and TRBJ2-6; no definite D call. CDR3 length: 17 residues. Germline assignment: CDR1 DFQATT and CDR2 SNEGSKA (reference sequence). V gave up 1 base and J gave up 0 bases, with 13 bases separating them. This chain's CDR3 is CSARVRTDSSGANVLTF. The CDR3 coding sequence is TGCAGTGCTAGAGTTCGGACGGATAGCTCTGGGGCCAACGTCCTGACTTTC.

This clonotype was seen at least ten times. The CDR3 DNA follows: TGCAGCGTGGGCGAGGGGCTGGGCACCGGGGAGCTGTTTTTT. This sequence encodes CSVGEGLGTGELFF. This rearrangement joins TRBV29-1 to TRBJ2-2, with D tentatively TRBD1 or TRBD2 (5 bases each). This CDR3 has 14 amino acids. Germline V gene data show CDR1 as SQVTM and CDR2 as ANQGSEA. V dropped 6 bases and J dropped 4 bases, with 15 bases sitting between them.

This clonotype came up a few times. The chain couples TRBV6-1 to TRBJ1-2; D might be TRBD1 (5 bases). This CDR3 is built from 14 residues. Germline-derived CDR1 and CDR2 are MNHNS and SASEGT. Trimming shortened V by 8 bases and J by 4 bases, and 17 bases separated the two germline ends. The CDR3 sequence: CASPLRQCGYGYTF. In nucleotides, the CDR3 is TGTGCCAGCCCCCTAAGACAGTGCGGCTATGGCTACACCTTC.

This clonotype has a handful of counts. This chain connects TRBV4-3 to TRBJ1-2, with a weak D call TRBD1 (5 bases). There are 13 residues in the CDR3. V lost 1 base, J lost 7 bases, and 10 bases lay in between. Per the germline V gene, CDR1 is LGHNA and CDR2 is YSLEER. The DNA of the CDR3 is TGCGCCAGCAGCCAAGGCGGGGGAAGTGGCTACACCTTC. This sequence encodes CASSQGGGSGYTF.

In its sample, this clonotype was seen many times. This chain joins TRBV12-3 or TRBV12-4 and TRBJ1-5; D unclear. V lost 5 bases, J lost 1 base, and 15 bases lay in between. This CDR3 is 16 amino acids long. CDR3 amino acids: CASSLWTWGSNQPQHF. CDR3 sequence (DNA): TGTGCCAGCAGTCTCTGGACTTGGGGAAGCAATCAGCCCCAGCATTTT.

V usage is TRBV20-1 and J usage is TRBJ2-3, with 7 bases lining up with TRBD1. Trimming at V came to 5 bases and at J to 1 base, leaving 9 bases not matched to a gene. Germline loops: CDR1 DFQATT, CDR2 SNEGSKA (reference sequence). This CDR3 has 15 residues. DNA for the CDR3: TGCAGTGCTGTAAGACAGGGTGGAGGCACAGATACGCAGTATTTT. Translated: CSAVRQGGGTDTQYF.

The DNA for the CDR3 is TGTGCCAGCAGTGATATCGGGACTAGGGGCCCCGAGCAGTACTTC. This encodes CASSDIGTRGPEQYF. V gene TRBV6-2 or TRBV6-3 combines with J gene TRBJ2-7, with TRBD2 matching over 8 bases. This CDR3 is built from 15 residues. J gave up 6 bases and V 5 bases, and 12 bases lay outside the gene matches. The V gene's germline CDR1 is MNHEY and CDR2 SVGEGT.

The genes are TRBV7-9 and TRBJ1-6; D gene unclear. The V gene's germline CDR1 is SEHNR and CDR2 FQNEAQ (reference sequence). The CDR3 length is 16 residues. The ends were cut back, 4 bases at V and 10 bases at J, with 20 bases in the middle. DNA of the CDR3: TGTGCCAGCAGCTCTATTGGCCAGGAGAGCGGCTCACCCCTCCACTTT. It codes for CASSSIGQESGSPLHF. Full variable domain (missing parts from reference TRBV7-9 and TRBJ1-6): DTGVSQNPRHKITKRGQNVTFRCDPISEHNRLYWYRQTLGQGPEFLTYFQNEAQLEKSRLLSDRFSAERPKGSFSTLEIQRTEQGDSAMYLCASSSIGQESGSPLHFGNGTRLTVT.

This clonotype was seen a handful of times. The chain carries TRBV6-5 and TRBJ2-7, with 7 bases aligning to TRBD1. CDR1 and CDR2 (germline): MNHEY, SVGAGI. J lost 3 bases, V lost 2 bases, and 7 bases had no gene match. CDR3 size: 15 residues. The CDR3 sequence: CASSYTGTEHYEQYF. Written as DNA, the CDR3 is TGTGCCAGCAGTTACACTGGGACAGAACACTACGAGCAGTACTTC.

This clonotype was seen once. V gene TRBV7-6 combines with J gene TRBJ2-1, with 7 nucleotides matching TRBD2. The V segment lost 4 bases and the J segment 0 bases; nucleotides outside the gene matches: 15. This CDR3 is built from 19 residues. Germline CDR1 and CDR2: SGHVS and FNYEAQ. CDR3 protein: CASSYPLAEPISSYNEQFF. CDR3 nucleotides: TGTGCCAGCAGCTACCCCCTAGCGGAACCAATTAGCTCCTACAATGAGCAGTTCTTC.

This clonotype was detected a few times. This sequence joins TRBV24-1 and TRBJ1-2; D remains unclear. Germline CDR1 KGHDR, CDR2 SFDVKD. With 3 bases removed from V and 0 bases from J, the gap between germline ends came to 7 bases. The CDR3 runs to 14 residues. CDR3 nucleotide sequence: TGTGCCACCAGTGATCAGAAAGCTAACTATGGCTACACCTTC. Its protein is CATSDQKANYGYTF.